These 32 T cell receptor beta chains originate from one sample sequenced in a study of T-cell memory formation after mild COVID-19. A single record per CDR3 protein comes from TCRdb applying MiXCR to the 5' RACE reads. The table shows more than 25,000 distinct CDR3 sequences, with 15% to 20% occurring only once. The sequenced sample consisted of PBMCs or a T cell subset sorted from them (not recorded which). The receptors stem from an adult who had mild COVID-19 (a few samples of this study predate the infection). Cell type and time point are not known.

This clonotype was observed many times. The CDR3 reads CAISDVQSQHDEQYF. The CDR3 coding sequence is TGTGCCATCAGTGATGTTCAGAGTCAACATGACGAGCAGTACTTC. The chain uses TRBV10-3 and TRBJ2-7; unclear D gene. The CDR3 spans 15 residues. CDR1 and CDR2 from the germline V gene are ENHRY and SYGVKD. The V gene lost 3 bases and the J gene lost 5 bases, with 17 bases spanning the gap.

This clonotype has at least ten counts. The chain is built from TRBV20-1 and TRBJ1-2; the match to TRBD1 covers 8 bases. The CDR3 is made up of 15 amino acids. J was trimmed by 6 bases and V by 1 base; bases with no gene match: 10. Germline loops: CDR1 DFQATT, CDR2 SNEGSKA (reference sequence). CDR3 amino acids: CSARVTQGATDGYTF. The CDR3 nucleotides are TGCAGTGCTAGAGTGACCCAGGGGGCTACGGATGGCTACACCTTC.

This clonotype was found many times. This sequence joins TRBV12-3 or TRBV12-4 and TRBJ1-1; D possibly corresponds to TRBD1 (6 bases). The CDR3 extends over 13 amino acids. V was clipped by 3 bases and J by 7 bases, with 12 bases between them. The CDR3 region has the DNA TGTGCCAGCAGTTTGGGGGGGGCGGGTGAAGCTTTCTTT. Protein product: CASSLGGAGEAFF.

This clonotype has a count of ten or more. The chain has TRBV5-1 and TRBJ2-7, with D hard to call. This CDR3 spans 16 amino acids. V gave up 0 bases and J gave up 0 bases, with 13 bases separating them. Per germline, CDR1 SGHRS and CDR2 YFSETQ. This chain's CDR3 is CASSLDGAISSYEQYF. CDR3 sequence (DNA): TGCGCCAGCAGCTTGGATGGAGCTATTAGCTCCTACGAGCAGTACTTC.

This clonotype was recorded many times. The CDR3 loop reads CASSLQGLTGNTIYF. DNA of the CDR3: TGTGCCAGCAGCCTACAGGGTCTAACTGGAAACACCATATATTTT. This chain links TRBV7-2 with TRBJ1-3; a possible D gene is TRBD1 (6 bases). The CDR3 spans 15 residues. Trimming took off 5 bases at V and 2 bases at J, with 13 bases between the two ends. Germline V CDR1 and CDR2: SGHTA, FQGNSA.

This clonotype has at least ten counts. V gene TRBV5-1 combines with J gene TRBJ1-1, with D tentatively TRBD1 (5 bases). This CDR3 contains 14 residues. Germline V gene data show CDR1 as SGHRS and CDR2 as YFSETQ. The V and J ends lost 4 bases and 2 bases respectively, with 12 bases between them. CDR3 region: CASSTGTENTEAFF. Written as DNA, the CDR3 is TGCGCCAGCAGCACCGGGACCGAAAACACTGAAGCTTTCTTT.

This clonotype was counted many times. V usage is TRBV7-9 and J usage is TRBJ2-7, with D perhaps matching TRBD1 (6 bases). Trimming removed 5 bases at V and 3 bases at J, with 17 bases between. The CDR3 extends over 15 amino acids. The V gene's germline CDR1 is SEHNR and CDR2 FQNEAQ (reference sequence). CDR3 DNA sequence: TGTGCCAGCAGCACAAGACCGACAGGAGTCTACGAGCAGTACTTC. This sequence encodes CASSTRPTGVYEQYF.

This clonotype was detected many times. The V gene is TRBV5-1, the J gene TRBJ2-2; TRBD1 matches 7 bases. V gave up 7 bases and J gave up 4 bases; unmatched junction bases: 7. The CDR3 consists of 14 residues. CDR1 SGHRS and CDR2 YFSETQ come from the germline V gene. The CDR3 nucleotides are TGCGCCAGCCAGGGGGACAGCATCACCGGGGAGCTGTTTTTT. Translated, it gives CASQGDSITGELFF. Full variable domain (outside the CDR3, taken from reference TRBV5-1 and TRBJ2-2): KAGVTQTPRYLIKTRGQQVTLSCSPISGHRSVSWYQQTPGQGLQFLFEYFSETQRNKGNFPGRFSGRQFSNSRSEMNVSTLELGDSALYLCASQGDSITGELFFGEGSRLTVL.

In the case of this clonotype: A much larger clone lies a single base off, so this may be a read error. The chain has TRBV18 and TRBJ2-5, with D tentatively TRBD2 (6 bases). CDR1 and CDR2 from the germline V gene are KGHSH and LQKENI. The CDR3 runs to 12 residues. DNA for the CDR3: TGTGCCAGCTCACCAAGGGAGGAGACCCAGTGCTTC. It specifies CASSPREETQCF.

The chain couples TRBV7-2 to TRBJ2-1; a weak D match, TRBD2 (5 bases). V dropped 10 bases and J dropped 8 bases, with 15 bases sitting between them. The CDR3 extends over 12 amino acids. Germline V lookup: CDR1 SGHTA, CDR2 FQGNSA. Here the CDR3 reads CATVAGWYEQFF. CDR3 nucleotide sequence: TGTGCCACCGTGGCGGGCTGGTATGAGCAGTTCTTC.

The DNA of the CDR3 is TGTGCCACCAGTGAAGGTATCGCGGCGCCCCAGCATTTT. It codes for CATSEGIAAPQHF. V gene TRBV24-1 combines with J gene TRBJ1-5, with D unresolved. The V end lost 4 bases, the J end lost 9 bases, and 12 bases lay between the germline ends. The germline CDR1 and CDR2 sequences are KGHDR and SFDVKD. This CDR3 comprises 13 residues.

The V call is TRBV7-9, the J call TRBJ2-7, with 8 bases lining up with TRBD1. The germline CDR1 and CDR2 sequences are SEHNR and FQNEAQ (reference sequence). The CDR3 runs to 15 residues. V lost 6 bases, J lost 0 bases, and 7 bases stayed unmatched. CDR3 DNA sequence: TGTGCCAGCAGAGGGGGACAGGATGACTCCTACGAGCAGTACTTC. As protein: CASRGGQDDSYEQYF. Based on the CDR3 plus reference TRBV7-9 and TRBJ2-7, the full variable domain is DTGVSQNPRHKITKRGQNVTFRCDPISEHNRLYWYRQTLGQGPEFLTYFQNEAQLEKSRLLSDRFSAERPKGSFSTLEIQRTEQGDSAMYLCASRGGQDDSYEQYFGPGTRLTVT.

Many counts were recorded for this clonotype. The V gene is TRBV5-1, the J gene TRBJ1-3, with TRBD1 matching over 8 bases. This CDR3 contains 15 residues. Germline V gives CDR1 SGHRS, CDR2 YFSETQ. After removal of 4 bases from V and 2 bases from J, the junction contained 5 bases not matched to a gene. The CDR3 here is CASSLRTGTGNTIYF. The CDR3 DNA sequence: TGCGCCAGCAGCCTAAGGACAGGGACTGGAAACACCATATATTTT.

This clonotype was detected ten times or more. The chain links TRBV7-7 to TRBJ2-7; D is ambiguous. The V gene's germline CDR1 is SSHAT and CDR2 FNYEAQ (reference sequence). Trimming removed 2 bases from V and 0 bases from J, with 5 bases in between. The length of the CDR3 is 13 residues. CDR3 amino acids: CASSLSSSYEQYF. CDR3 nucleotides: TGTGCCAGCAGCTTATCGTCCTCCTACGAGCAGTACTTC.

This clonotype was picked up many times. The chain combines TRBV20-1 with TRBJ2-1; TRBD2 matches 14 bases. Germline V gene sequence: CDR1 DFQATT, CDR2 SNEGSKA (reference sequence). J gave up 8 bases and V 1 base, and 10 bases lay outside the gene matches. The CDR3 is 17 amino acids. The CDR3 protein is CSARGLGTSGSTYEQFF. DNA for the CDR3: TGCAGTGCTAGAGGCCTGGGGACTAGCGGGAGTACCTATGAGCAGTTCTTC.

This clonotype was detected many times. CDR3 amino acids: CASSLGTSDQETQYF. Written as DNA, the CDR3 is TGTGCCAGCAGCTTAGGGACTAGCGACCAAGAGACCCAGTACTTC. The chain combines TRBV7-9 with TRBJ2-5; 9 positions agree with TRBD2. Germline CDR1 SEHNR, CDR2 FQNEAQ (reference sequence). With 1 base clipped from V and 0 bases from J, the junction kept 0 bases outside the gene matches. This CDR3 is 15 amino acids long.

CDR3 loop: CASSTGPAQVRFF. The CDR3 coding sequence is TGTGCCAGCAGCACCGGACCGGCCCAAGTGCGGTTCTTC. The rearrangement joins TRBV7-6 to TRBJ2-1; D gene uncertain. The germline gives CDR1 SGHVS, CDR2 FNYEAQ. There are 13 residues in the CDR3. V lost 5 bases and J lost 15, with 20 bases in between.

This clonotype was recorded at least ten times. J is TRBJ2-3 and V is TRBV4-3; 9 nucleotides line up with TRBD2. This CDR3 is built from 15 residues. Germline V gives CDR1 LGHNA, CDR2 YSLEER. J gave up 1 base and V 5 bases, and 4 bases lay outside the gene matches. The CDR3 is CASSMQREGTDTQYF. The CDR3 DNA follows: TGCGCCAGCAGCATGCAGCGGGAGGGCACAGATACGCAGTATTTT.

This clonotype showed up many times. The J gene is TRBJ2-1, the V gene TRBV7-9; D perhaps matches TRBD2 (5 bases). V dropped 4 bases and J dropped 9 bases, with 10 bases sitting between them. This CDR3 region has 12 residues. The germline V gene encodes CDR1 SEHNR and CDR2 FQNEAQ (reference sequence). The CDR3 nucleotides are TGTGCCAGCAGCTGGGGAGAAAGTGAGCAGTTCTTC. This sequence encodes CASSWGESEQFF.

Regarding this clonotype: Possible read error: a much larger clone is one base away. V usage is TRBV18 and J usage is TRBJ2-6; D call uncertain. The CDR3 contains 17 residues. The germline V gene has CDR1 KGHSH and CDR2 LQKENI. This chain's CDR3 is CASTPMAVLSGANVLTF. CDR3 bases: TGTGCCAGCACACCTATGGCAGTTCTCTCTGGGGCCAACGTCCTGACTTTC. The full variable domain, its missing parts supplied by reference TRBV18 and TRBJ2-6, is NAGVMQNPRHLVRRRGQEARLRCSPMKGHSHVYWYRQLPEEGLKFMVYLQKENIIDESGMPKERFSAEFPKEGPSILRIQQVVRGDSAAYFCASTPMAVLSGANVLTFGAGSRLTVL.

This clonotype showed up many times. The V and J genes are TRBV27 and TRBJ1-6; TRBD1 matches at 8 bases. The CDR3 is 15 residues long. Per germline, CDR1 MNHEY and CDR2 SMNVEV (reference sequence). After removal of 2 bases from V and 13 bases from J, the junction contained 10 bases not matched to a gene. CDR3 sequence (DNA): TGTGCCAGCAGTTTAGGGGCCCAGGGGGCAGCCCCCCTCCACTTT. Protein: CASSLGAQGAAPLHF.

This clonotype appeared many times. The chain carries TRBV12-3 or TRBV12-4 and TRBJ2-7; D not certain. This CDR3 is built from 13 residues. V lost 6 bases, J lost 1 base, and 10 bases lay in between. The CDR3 region is CASRPGISYEQYF. CDR3 DNA: TGTGCCAGCAGGCCGGGCATATCCTACGAGCAGTACTTC.

The rearrangement joins TRBV4-1 to TRBJ2-7; D is undetermined. The CDR3 has 12 residues. Germline V gene sequence: CDR1 MGHRA, CDR2 YSYEKL. V dropped 3 bases and J dropped 6 bases, with 9 bases sitting between them. CDR3 coding DNA: TGCGCCAGCAGCCATCTGAGAACCGAGCAGTACTTC. Protein: CASSHLRTEQYF.

The chain couples TRBV20-1 to TRBJ2-1, with 7 bases lining up with TRBD2. The germline CDR1 and CDR2 sequences are DFQATT and SNEGSKA (reference sequence). This CDR3 is 15 amino acids long. V shed 0 bases, J shed 13 bases, and the junction held 15 bases outside the gene matches. The CDR3 loop is CSARDGAGASADQFF. CDR3 DNA sequence: TGCAGTGCTAGAGATGGGGCGGGAGCTTCGGCTGACCAGTTCTTC.

This clonotype was counted only a few times. The chain joins TRBV15 to TRBJ2-5; a possible D gene is TRBD1 (6 bases). CDR1 is LNHNV and CDR2 is YYDKDF in the germline V gene (reference sequence). The V and J ends lost 1 base and 5 bases respectively, with 20 bases between them. The CDR3 runs to 17 residues. The CDR3 spells CATSRVGSGRGWETQYF. CDR3 DNA: TGTGCCACCAGCAGAGTGGGCAGTGGTAGGGGGTGGGAGACCCAGTACTTC.

This clonotype appeared many times. This chain uses TRBV20-1 with TRBJ2-2; TRBD2 aligns across 12 bases. Germline V gives CDR1 DFQATT, CDR2 SNEGSKA (reference sequence). With V trimmed by 5 bases and J by 15 bases, 10 bases remained unmatched. This CDR3 is built from 13 residues. The CDR3 sequence is CSAETSGSGGVFF. CDR3 nucleotide sequence: TGCAGTGCTGAGACTAGCGGGAGCGGCGGTGTGTTTTTT.

This clonotype has a count of ten or more. J is TRBJ2-5 and V is TRBV15; possibly TRBD2 for D (6 bases). CDR1 and CDR2 from the germline V gene are LNHNV and YYDKDF (reference sequence). V was pared by 3 bases and J by 4 bases, with 15 bases between. This CDR3 is 15 amino acids long. CDR3 coding DNA: TGTGCCACCAGCAGCGGCTTCGGGACTGGAGAGACCCAGTACTTC. This encodes CATSSGFGTGETQYF.

The V and J genes are TRBV24-1 and TRBJ2-3, with TRBD2 matching over 8 bases. The CDR3 is made up of 15 amino acids. V lost 6 bases, J lost 2 bases, and 6 bases stayed unmatched. Germline CDR1 is KGHDR and CDR2 is SFDVKD. The CDR3 DNA reads TGTGCCACCAGTCGACCGGGGGGGGCCACAGATACGCAGTATTTT. This encodes CATSRPGGATDTQYF.

The chain combines TRBV12-3 or TRBV12-4 with TRBJ2-1; 10 nucleotides align to TRBD2. The CDR3 runs 11 residues. V lost 6 bases, J lost 15 bases, and 5 bases stayed unmatched. The CDR3 DNA follows: TGTGCCAGCAGCACCGGGACTAGCGTGTTCTTC. Translating it yields CASSTGTSVFF.

This clonotype came up many times. The chain carries TRBV20-1 and TRBJ2-2, with 7 bases aligning to TRBD1. V gave up 7 bases and J gave up 6 bases; unmatched junction bases: 5. The germline V gene encodes CDR1 DFQATT and CDR2 SNEGSKA (reference sequence). The CDR3 consists of 12 residues. This CDR3 reads CSVNRGPGELFF. The CDR3 DNA reads as TGCAGTGTTAACAGGGGTCCCGGGGAGCTGTTTTTT.

The V call is TRBV18, the J call TRBJ2-3, with 7 bases that match TRBD2. The trim removed 3 bases at V and 4 bases at J, leaving 10 bases unmatched. The CDR3 consists of 16 residues. CDR1 and CDR2 (germline): KGHSH, LQKENI. The CDR3 DNA follows: TGTGCCAGCTCACCCCTAGCGGTGGGGTGGCCAGATACGCAGTATTTT. Amino acid sequence: CASSPLAVGWPDTQYF.

This clonotype has a handful of counts. This chain joins TRBV5-6 and TRBJ2-1, with 10 bases lining up with TRBD2. The germline gives CDR1 SGHDT, CDR2 YYEEEE. The CDR3 is 18 residues long. V shed 2 bases and J 1 base; nucleotides not matched to a gene: 9. The chain's CDR3 is CASSLLSGGAPSYNEQFF. The CDR3 DNA reads as TGTGCCAGCAGCTTACTCAGCGGGGGGGCCCCATCCTACAATGAGCAGTTCTTC.